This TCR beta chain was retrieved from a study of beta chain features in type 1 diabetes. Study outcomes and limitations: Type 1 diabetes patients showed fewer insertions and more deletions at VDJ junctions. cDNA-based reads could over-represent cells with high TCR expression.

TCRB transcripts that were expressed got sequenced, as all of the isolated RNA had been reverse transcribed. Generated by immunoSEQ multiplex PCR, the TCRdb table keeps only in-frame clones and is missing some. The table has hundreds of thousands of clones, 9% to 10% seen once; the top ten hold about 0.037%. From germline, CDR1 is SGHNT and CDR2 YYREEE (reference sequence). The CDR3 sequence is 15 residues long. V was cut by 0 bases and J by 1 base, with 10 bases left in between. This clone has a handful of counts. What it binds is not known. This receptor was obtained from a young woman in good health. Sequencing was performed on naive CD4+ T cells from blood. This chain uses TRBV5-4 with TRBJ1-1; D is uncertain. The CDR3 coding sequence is TGTGCCAGCAGCTTGGAAGCGGGGAGGAACACTGAAGCTTTCTTT. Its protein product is CASSLEAGRNTEAFF.